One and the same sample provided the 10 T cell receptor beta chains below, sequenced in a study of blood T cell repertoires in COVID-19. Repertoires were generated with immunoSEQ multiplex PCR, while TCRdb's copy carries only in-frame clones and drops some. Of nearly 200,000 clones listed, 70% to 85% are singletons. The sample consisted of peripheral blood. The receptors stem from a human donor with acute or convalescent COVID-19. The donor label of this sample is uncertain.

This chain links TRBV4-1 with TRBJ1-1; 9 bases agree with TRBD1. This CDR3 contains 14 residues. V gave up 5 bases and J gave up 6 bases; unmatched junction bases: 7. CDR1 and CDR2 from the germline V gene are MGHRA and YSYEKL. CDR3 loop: CASSSTDRGAEAFF. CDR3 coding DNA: TGCGCCAGCAGCTCGACCGACAGGGGGGCTGAAGCTTTCTTT.

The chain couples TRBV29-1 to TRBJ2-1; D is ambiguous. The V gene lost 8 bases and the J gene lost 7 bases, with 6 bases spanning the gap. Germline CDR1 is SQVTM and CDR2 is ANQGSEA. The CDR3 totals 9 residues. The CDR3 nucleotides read TGCAGCACCGAGAATGAGCAGTTCTTC. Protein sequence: CSTENEQFF.

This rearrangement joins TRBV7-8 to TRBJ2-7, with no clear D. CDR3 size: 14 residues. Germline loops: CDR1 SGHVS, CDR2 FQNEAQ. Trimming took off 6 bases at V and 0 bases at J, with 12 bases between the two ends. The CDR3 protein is CASSSSRSSYEQYF. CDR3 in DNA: TGTGCCAGCAGTTCCTCGAGAAGCTCCTACGAGCAGTACTTC.

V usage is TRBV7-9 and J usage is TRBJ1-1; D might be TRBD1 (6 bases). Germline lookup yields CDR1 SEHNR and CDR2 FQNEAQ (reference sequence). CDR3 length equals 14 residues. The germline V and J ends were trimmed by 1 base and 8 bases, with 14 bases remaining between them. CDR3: CASSLVGGAREAFF. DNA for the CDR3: TGTGCCAGCAGCTTAGTAGGGGGGGCTAGGGAAGCTTTCTTT.

The CDR3 region has the DNA TGCAGCGGGGTTGGAGGGTGGGGCACTGAAGCTTTCTTT. As protein: CSGVGGWGTEAFF. This sequence joins TRBV29-1 and TRBJ1-1, with D unclear. V was clipped by 7 bases and J by 4 bases, with 16 bases between them. This CDR3 has 13 amino acids. Germline-derived CDR1 and CDR2 are SQVTM and ANQGSEA.

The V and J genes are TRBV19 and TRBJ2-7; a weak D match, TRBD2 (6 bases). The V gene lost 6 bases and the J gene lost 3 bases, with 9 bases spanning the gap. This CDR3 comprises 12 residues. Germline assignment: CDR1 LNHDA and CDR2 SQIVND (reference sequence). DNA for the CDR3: TGTGCCAGTAGCCCGGAGGGCTACGAGCAGTACTTC. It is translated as CASSPEGYEQYF.

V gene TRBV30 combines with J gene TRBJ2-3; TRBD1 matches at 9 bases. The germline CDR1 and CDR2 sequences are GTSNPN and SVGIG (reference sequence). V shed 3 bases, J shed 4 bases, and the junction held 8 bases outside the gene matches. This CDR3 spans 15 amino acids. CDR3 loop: CAWRQTGGRSDTQYF. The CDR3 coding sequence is TGTGCCTGGAGACAAACAGGGGGCAGGTCAGATACGCAGTATTTT.

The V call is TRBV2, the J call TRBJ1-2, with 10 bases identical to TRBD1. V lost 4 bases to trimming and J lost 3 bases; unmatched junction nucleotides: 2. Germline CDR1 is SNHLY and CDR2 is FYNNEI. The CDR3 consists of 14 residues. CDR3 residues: CASSGGQGYYGYTF. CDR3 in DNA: TGTGCCAGCAGTGGGGGACAGGGGTACTATGGCTACACCTTC. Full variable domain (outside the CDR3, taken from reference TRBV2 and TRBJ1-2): EPEVTQTPSHQVTQMGQEVILRCVPISNHLYFYWYRQILGQKVEFLVSFYNNEISEKSEIFDDQFSVERPDGSNFTLKIRSTKLEDSAMYFCASSGGQGYYGYTFGSGTRLTVV.

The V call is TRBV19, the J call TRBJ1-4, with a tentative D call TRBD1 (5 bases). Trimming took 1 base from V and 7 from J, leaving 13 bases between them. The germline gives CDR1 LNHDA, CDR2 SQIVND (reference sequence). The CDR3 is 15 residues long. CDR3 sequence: CASSIVAQGGEKLFF. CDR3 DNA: TGTGCCAGTAGTATAGTGGCGCAGGGTGGTGAAAAACTGTTTTTT. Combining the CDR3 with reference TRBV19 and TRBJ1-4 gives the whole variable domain DGGITQSPKYLFRKEGQNVTLSCEQNLNHDAMYWYRQDPGQGLRLIYYSQIVNDFQKGDIAEGYSVSREKKESFPLTVTSAQKNPTAFYLCASSIVAQGGEKLFFGSGTQLSVL.

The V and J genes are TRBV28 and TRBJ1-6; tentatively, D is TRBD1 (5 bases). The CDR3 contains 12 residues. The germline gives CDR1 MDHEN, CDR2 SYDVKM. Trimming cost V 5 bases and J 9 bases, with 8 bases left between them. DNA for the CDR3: TGTGCCAGCAGTCCGCAGGGTTCACCCCTCCACTTT. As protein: CASSPQGSPLHF.